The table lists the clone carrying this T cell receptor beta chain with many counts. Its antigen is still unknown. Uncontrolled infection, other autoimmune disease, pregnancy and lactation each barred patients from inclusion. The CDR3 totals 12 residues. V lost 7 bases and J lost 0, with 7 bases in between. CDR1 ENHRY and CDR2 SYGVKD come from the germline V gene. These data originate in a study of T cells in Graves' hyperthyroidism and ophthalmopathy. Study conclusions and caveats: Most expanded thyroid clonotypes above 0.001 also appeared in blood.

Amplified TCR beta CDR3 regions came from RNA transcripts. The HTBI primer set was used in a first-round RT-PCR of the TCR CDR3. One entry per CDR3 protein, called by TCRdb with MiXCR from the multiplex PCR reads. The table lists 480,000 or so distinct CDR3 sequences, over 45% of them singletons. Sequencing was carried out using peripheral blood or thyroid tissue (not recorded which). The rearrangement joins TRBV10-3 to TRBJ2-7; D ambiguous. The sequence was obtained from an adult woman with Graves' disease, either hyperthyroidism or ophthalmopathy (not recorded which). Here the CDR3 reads CAIKGSSYEQYF. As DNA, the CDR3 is TGTGCCATCAAGGGAAGCTCCTACGAGCAGTACTTC.